The 4 T cell receptor beta chains below were found in one sample sequenced in a study of sequential checkpoint blockade in melanoma. Regarding treatment: randomized to nivolumab then ipilimumab (arm A) or the reverse (arm B). Clones were read by immunoSEQ multiplex PCR, and TCRdb kept only the in-frame ones, dropping some. Of 35,000 to 50,000 clones listed, 80% to 90% are singletons. The starting material was CD8+ T cells sorted from blood (inferred from file names), obtained from a patient given nivolumab and ipilimumab in sequence. The receptors come from a human donor with melanoma.

J is TRBJ2-5 and V is TRBV4-3, with TRBD2 matching 7 bases. V lost 5 bases and J lost 4; bases outside the gene matches: 7. Germline-derived CDR1 and CDR2 are LGHNA and YSLEER. This CDR3 is 14 amino acids long. CDR3 DNA: TGCGCCAGCAGCGGGGGGGGAGGAGGAGAGACCCAGTACTTC. Translation gives CASSGGGGGETQYF.

This clone has only a few counts. V gene TRBV28 combines with J gene TRBJ2-7, with TRBD1 as a possible D gene (6 bases). V lost 2 bases, J lost 10 bases, and 18 bases lay in between. Germline CDR1 is MDHEN and CDR2 is SYDVKM. CDR3 length: 14 amino acids. The CDR3, as DNA: TGTGCCAGCAGTTTAGGATCGGACAGCCAAATCCAGTACGTC. Translating gives CASSLGSDSQIQYV.

The chain joins TRBV29-1 to TRBJ1-2; D call uncertain. The CDR3 is 14 residues long. Germline assignment: CDR1 SQVTM and CDR2 ANQGSEA. Trimming left V 0 bases short and J 5 bases short, with 13 bases between. CDR3 sequence: CSVEDDGGAYGYTF. The CDR3 coding sequence is TGCAGCGTTGAAGATGACGGAGGAGCTTATGGCTACACCTTC.

This clone was seen a single time. As DNA, the CDR3 is TGTGCCAGCAGTGTGTTCTCCGAAAACATTCAGTACTTC. It encodes CASSVFSENIQYF. The chain has TRBV2 and TRBJ2-4; D is unclear. In germline, CDR1 is SNHLY, CDR2 FYNNEI. Trimming shortened V by 4 bases and J by 5 bases, and 9 bases separated the two germline ends. The CDR3 is 13 amino acids.